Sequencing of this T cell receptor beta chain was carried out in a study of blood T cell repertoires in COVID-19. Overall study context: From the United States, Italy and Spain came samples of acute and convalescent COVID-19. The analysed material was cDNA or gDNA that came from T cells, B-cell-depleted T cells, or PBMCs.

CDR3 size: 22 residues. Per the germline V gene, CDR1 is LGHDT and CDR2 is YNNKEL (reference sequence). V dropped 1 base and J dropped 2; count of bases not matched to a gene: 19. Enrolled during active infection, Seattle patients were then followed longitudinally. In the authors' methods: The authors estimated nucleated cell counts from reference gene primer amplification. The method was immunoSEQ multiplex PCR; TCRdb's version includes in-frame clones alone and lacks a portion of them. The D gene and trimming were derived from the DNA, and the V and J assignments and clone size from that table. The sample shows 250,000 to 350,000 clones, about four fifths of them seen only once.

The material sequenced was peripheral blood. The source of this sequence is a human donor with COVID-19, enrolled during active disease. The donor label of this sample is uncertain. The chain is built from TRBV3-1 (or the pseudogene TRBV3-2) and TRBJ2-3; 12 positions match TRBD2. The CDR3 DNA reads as TGTGCCAGCAGCCAAGGTACAGGCGGTAGGACTAGCGGGGTAGAGGCCACAGATACGCAGTATTTT. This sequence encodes CASSQGTGGRTSGVEATDTQYF.